A single sample is the source of the 12 T cell receptor beta chains below, sequenced in a study of T cells after yellow fever vaccination. TCRdb reprocessed the 5' RACE reads with MiXCR, giving one entry per CDR3 protein. Counted here are roughly 500,000 distinct CDR3 sequences, 15% to 20% occurring once; the ten biggest clones make up 14%. Sequenced material: PBMCs, taken 15 days after the yellow fever booster vaccination. These receptors all come from a man aged 25-45 years who received the YFV17D yellow fever vaccine.

This clonotype was seen a few times. J is TRBJ2-2 and V is TRBV14; 7 bases agree with TRBD1. The CDR3 is 15 amino acids. The V and J ends lost 6 bases and 1 base, in that order; junction bases with no gene match: 5. In germline, CDR1 is SGHDN, CDR2 FVKESK. CDR3 in amino acids: CASRRGGLNTGELFF. CDR3 coding DNA: TGTGCCAGCAGAAGAGGGGGCCTGAACACCGGGGAGCTGTTTTTT.

The chain has TRBV9 and TRBJ2-7; the match to TRBD2 covers 8 bases. The CDR3 has 17 residues. CDR1 and CDR2 (germline): SGDLS, YYNGEE. Losses at the gene ends were 5 bases for V and 0 bases for J; bases not matched to a gene: 13. The DNA of the CDR3 is TGTGCCAGCAGACTTCATTTTAGCGGGAACAGCTCCTACGAGCAGTACTTC. It is translated as CASRLHFSGNSSYEQYF.

This clonotype was found once. The J gene is TRBJ2-3, the V gene TRBV27; D uncertain. Looked up from germline, CDR1 is MNHEY and CDR2 is SMNVEV (reference sequence). Deletions cut 7 bases from V and 0 bases from J, with 23 bases between. The CDR3 spans 18 residues. DNA of the CDR3: TGTGCCAGCACCCCTTCCACCCATGCGGAACCTAGCACAGATACGCAGTATTTT. Translated: CASTPSTHAEPSTDTQYF.

The V call is TRBV20-1, the J call TRBJ2-7; D is ambiguous. Germline V gene lookup returns CDR1 DFQATT and CDR2 SNEGSKA (reference sequence). Trimming took 5 bases from V and 3 from J, leaving 14 bases between them. The CDR3 is made up of 13 amino acids. DNA for the CDR3: TGCAGTGCTGTCAGGCCCCCGGGCTACGAGCAGTACTTC. Its protein is CSAVRPPGYEQYF.

In its sample, this clonotype was seen a few times. The chain is built from TRBV11-2 and TRBJ1-2, with a tentative D call TRBD1 (5 bases). V lost 6 bases and J lost 5, with 16 bases in between. Germline V gene data show CDR1 as SGHAT and CDR2 as FQNNGV. This CDR3 is 14 amino acids long. CDR3 in DNA: TGTGCCAGCAGGTTCACCGGGACGGATTATGGCTACACCTTC. Encoded protein: CASRFTGTDYGYTF. The whole variable domain, remainder taken from reference TRBV11-2 and TRBJ1-2, is EAGVAQSPRYKIIEKRQSVAFWCNPISGHATLYWYQQILGQGPKLLIQFQNNGVVDDSQLPKDRFSAERLKGVDSTLKIQPAKLEDSAVYLCASRFTGTDYGYTFGSGTRLTVV.

There are a few counts of this clonotype. The chain links TRBV7-9 to TRBJ2-2; D ambiguous. Trimming stripped 4 bases from V and 1 base from J, with 13 bases between. This CDR3 contains 16 residues. Germline V lookup: CDR1 SEHNR, CDR2 FQNEAQ (reference sequence). CDR3 in DNA: TGTGCCAGCAGCTCCCGAATGAGGCAGAACACCGGGGAGCTGTTTTTT. As protein: CASSSRMRQNTGELFF.

In its sample, this clonotype was seen a few times. V usage is TRBV20-1 and J usage is TRBJ2-3; D possibly corresponds to TRBD2 (6 bases). Germline CDR1 reads DFQATT; CDR2 reads SNEGSKA (reference sequence). V was shortened by 2 bases and J by 7 bases, with 10 bases between the two germline ends. This CDR3 has 12 amino acids. This CDR3 reads CSARSSVNTQYF. CDR3 DNA sequence: TGCAGTGCTAGATCTAGCGTTAATACGCAGTATTTT.

This clonotype was observed a few times. This chain uses TRBV10-3 with TRBJ1-3; D not resolved. V was cut by 4 bases and J by 0 bases, with 1 base left in between. Germline V CDR1 and CDR2: ENHRY, SYGVKD. There are 12 residues in the CDR3. The CDR3 DNA reads TGTGCCATCAGTGCCTCTGGAAACACCATATATTTT. This translates into CAISASGNTIYF.

V usage is TRBV12-3 or TRBV12-4 and J usage is TRBJ2-4; TRBD2 might be the D (6 bases). The germline V and J ends were trimmed by 6 bases and 14 bases, with 14 bases remaining between them. The CDR3 has 11 amino acids. The CDR3 nucleotides are TGTGCCAGCAGCCTAACTAGCAACAAGTACTTC. Protein: CASSLTSNKYF.

This chain links TRBV19 with TRBJ2-1; 9 positions agree with TRBD2. The J segment lost 10 bases and the V segment lost 5 bases, leaving 12 bases of the junction unmatched. The germline CDR1 and CDR2 sequences are LNHDA and SQIVND (reference sequence). The CDR3 consists of 15 residues. CDR3 protein: CASSLSPSGLAEQFF. In DNA form, the CDR3 reads TGTGCCAGTAGTCTTTCTCCCTCCGGACTAGCGGAGCAGTTCTTC.

The chain carries TRBV14 and TRBJ1-2; D perhaps matches TRBD1 (6 bases). The CDR3 has 13 amino acids. CDR1 is SGHDN, CDR2 FVKESK, per germline. The V end was cut by 4 bases, the J end by 8 bases, with 14 bases between. CDR3 sequence (DNA): TGTGCCAGCAGCCCTCCCGGGGGCGACGGCTACACCTTC. Protein sequence: CASSPPGGDGYTF.

This clonotype has ten or more counts. The chain carries TRBV21-1 and TRBJ2-1; the table's TRBD2 call for D was not verified on the DNA. TRBV21-1 is an annotated pseudogene. The CDR3 runs to 16 residues. The CDR3 loop reads CASSTLGRPGVVEQFF. DNA for the CDR3: TGTGCCAGCAGCACCCTGGGAAGGCCGGGAGTGGTTGAGCAGTTCTTC.